These 11 T cell receptor beta chains originate from one sample sequenced in a study of persistence of HIV-infected CD4 T cells. Cells were stimulated with overlapping HIV-1 Gag 15-mer peptides. CD40L-negative CD69-negative CD45RO-high memory CD4+ T cells were sorted as populations depleted of antigen-responding cells. Their recognized antigens are unknown. The immunoSEQ assay was version 4, run in survey mode. The assay was immunoSEQ multiplex PCR, and TCRdb's table has in-frame clones only and misses some. In the table there are about 40,000 clones, approximately 78% of which are singletons. The sequencing here drew on CD4+ T cells sorted from PBMCs after roughly 18-hour stimulation, taken from a patient who received antiretroviral therapy. Receptors were obtained from an adult man with HIV who was CMV-seropositive.

In this sample, this clone turned up a few times. J is TRBJ1-1 and V is TRBV7-3; D is uncertain. Germline loops: CDR1 SGHTA, CDR2 FQGTGA. Trimming took 5 bases from V and 1 from J, leaving 8 bases between them. The CDR3 is 13 residues long. This CDR3 reads CASSPQENTEAFF. In DNA, the CDR3 is TGTGCCAGCAGCCCCCAGGAGAACACTGAAGCTTTCTTT.

This chain connects TRBV18 to TRBJ1-1; possibly TRBD1 for D (5 bases). V was cut by 3 bases and J by 4 bases, with 12 bases left in between. CDR3 length: 14 residues. From germline, CDR1 is KGHSH and CDR2 LQKENI. CDR3 in amino acids: CASSPGTGRTEAFF. Here the CDR3 DNA reads TGTGCCAGCTCACCGGGAACGGGGCGCACTGAAGCTTTCTTT.

In this sample, this clone turned up a few times. This sequence joins TRBV18 and TRBJ2-7; tentatively, D is TRBD1 (6 bases). The CDR3 loop spans 15 amino acids. CDR1 and CDR2 (germline): KGHSH, LQKENI. Trimming took 3 bases from V and 6 from J, leaving 18 bases between them. CDR3 sequence reads: CASSPWGTGRREQYF. CDR3 DNA: TGTGCCAGCTCACCCTGGGGAACAGGGCGCCGCGAGCAGTACTTC.

The rearrangement uses TRBV7-7 and TRBJ2-7; TRBD1 matches 8 bases. CDR3 length: 12 residues. Germline loops: CDR1 SSHAT, CDR2 FNYEAQ (reference sequence). V dropped 5 bases and J dropped 6; count of bases not matched to a gene: 3. CDR3: CASSVTGGEQYF. For the CDR3, the DNA is TGTGCCAGCAGCGTCACAGGGGGCGAGCAGTACTTC.

This clone occurred a few times. This sample also contains other DNA sequences that code for the same CDR3. The J gene is TRBJ2-5, the V gene TRBV9; either TRBD1 or TRBD2 may supply D (5 bases each). The V gene's germline CDR1 is SGDLS and CDR2 YYNGEE. V lost 0 bases to trimming and J lost 4 bases, with 7 bases between them. This CDR3 is 13 amino acids long. CDR3 sequence reads: CASSVARGETQYF. CDR3 in DNA: TGTGCCAGCAGCGTAGCGAGGGGAGAGACCCAGTACTTC.

This clone was counted only a few times. The identical CDR3 is also encoded by other nucleotide sequences in the sample. V gene TRBV5-1 combines with J gene TRBJ2-7; D gene uncertain. Trimming took off 1 base at V and 3 bases at J, with 8 bases between the two ends. CDR1 and CDR2 (germline): SGHRS, YFSETQ. CDR3 length: 13 amino acids. CDR3 sequence (DNA): TGCGCCAGCAGCTTGAACAGAGACTACGAGCAGTACTTC. Amino acid sequence: CASSLNRDYEQYF.

The chain recombines TRBV6-6 with TRBJ1-4, with D unclear. CDR3 length equals 14 residues. Germline V CDR1 and CDR2: MNHNY, SVGAGI (reference sequence). Trimming took off 0 bases at V and 8 bases at J, with 10 bases between the two ends. CDR3 residues: CASSYSGRREKLFF. The CDR3 DNA sequence: TGTGCCAGCAGTTACTCGGGGAGGCGGGAAAAACTGTTTTTT.

The chain links TRBV4-3 to TRBJ1-4, with 7 bases aligning to TRBD1. V was clipped by 2 bases and J by 5 bases; unmatched bases: 5. Germline CDR1 and CDR2: LGHNA and YSLEER. The CDR3 runs 15 residues. The CDR3 loop is CASSQSTGTNEKLFF. The CDR3 DNA reads as TGCGCCAGCAGCCAATCGACAGGGACAAATGAAAAACTGTTTTTT.

The rearrangement links TRBV19 to TRBJ2-1; TRBD2 matches 10 bases. Trimming at V came to 7 bases and at J to 4 bases, leaving 10 bases not matched to a gene. This CDR3 contains 16 residues. Germline V lookup: CDR1 LNHDA, CDR2 SQIVND (reference sequence). CDR3 region: CASIKGPTSGYNEQFF. The CDR3 DNA is TGTGCCAGTATAAAAGGTCCGACTAGCGGGTACAATGAGCAGTTCTTC.

The rearrangement links TRBV11-2 to TRBJ1-2; D remains ambiguous. V lost 5 bases to trimming and J lost 6 bases, with 13 bases between them. Germline CDR1 reads SGHAT; CDR2 reads FQNNGV. The CDR3 totals 13 residues. CDR3 nucleotide sequence: TGTGCCAGCAGCCACCCGTCACGGGATGGCTACACCTTC. Translating it yields CASSHPSRDGYTF.

This clone was observed a handful of times. J is TRBJ2-2 and V is TRBV7-2, with TRBD1 matching over 8 bases. V shed 5 bases, J shed 7 bases, and the junction held 6 bases outside the gene matches. This CDR3 contains 14 residues. Germline CDR1 SGHTA, CDR2 FQGNSA. The CDR3 is CASSLNRGIGELFF. The CDR3 DNA follows: TGTGCCAGCAGCCTAAACAGGGGGATCGGGGAGCTGTTTTTT.